The 29 T cell receptor beta chains below come from one sample, sequenced in a study of post-analysis software for immune sequencing data. General study findings and limits: Included in a set of a few TRBV segments more frequent in patients than controls were TRBV5-6, TRBV5-1 and TRBV20-1.

Each TCR beta cDNA library carried unique molecular identifiers. TCRdb called the PCR reads again in MiXCR, with one record for every CDR3 protein. The data contain around 710,000 distinct CDR3 sequences, more than 45% of them singletons. No antigen is known for these receptors. Source material: blood. These receptors were taken from a girl aged 10 to 17 with multiple sclerosis.

The chain carries TRBV3-1 and TRBJ1-1; D is ambiguous. The V and J ends lost 0 bases and 1 base respectively, with 9 bases between them. Germline CDR1 and CDR2: LGHDT and YNNKEL (reference sequence). The CDR3 is 15 amino acids. CDR3 region: CASSQEVRSNTEAFF. The CDR3 coding sequence is TGTGCCAGCAGCCAAGAAGTTAGGTCGAACACTGAAGCTTTCTTT.

The chain carries TRBV20-1 and TRBJ2-1, with 8 bases identical to TRBD2. The junction had 14 bases not matched to a gene; V was cut back by 5 bases and J by 8 bases. Germline CDR1 is DFQATT and CDR2 is SNEGSKA (reference sequence). CDR3 size: 15 residues. The CDR3 DNA reads as TGCAGTGCTCCACTCCAACTAGCGGTCTGGGATGAGCAGTTCTTC. It yields the protein CSAPLQLAVWDEQFF.

The chain joins TRBV29-1 to TRBJ1-2; 7 bases match TRBD1. CDR1 and CDR2 from the germline V gene are SQVTM and ANQGSEA. The CDR3 runs to 14 residues. V shed 0 bases, J shed 7 bases, and the junction held 8 bases outside the gene matches. CDR3 residues: CSVEEKGRGFGYTF. CDR3 nucleotide sequence: TGCAGCGTTGAAGAAAAGGGCAGGGGGTTTGGCTACACCTTC.

The chain employs TRBV20-1 and TRBJ2-3, with 11 bases matching TRBD2. V trimming: 0 bases; J trimming: 4 bases; junction bases outside the gene matches: 0. In germline, CDR1 is DFQATT, CDR2 SNEGSKA (reference sequence). CDR3 length: 14 amino acids. The CDR3 sequence is CSARELAGADTQYF. The DNA of the CDR3 is TGCAGTGCTAGAGAACTAGCGGGAGCAGATACGCAGTATTTT.

This clonotype was picked up a small number of times. This sequence joins TRBV12-3 or TRBV12-4 and TRBJ2-3; the D gene is possibly TRBD1 (5 bases). The CDR3 is 11 amino acids. V lost 6 bases and J lost 6, with 7 bases in between. The CDR3 sequence is CASRAGDTQYF. The CDR3 DNA reads as TGTGCCAGCAGGGCAGGGGATACGCAGTATTTT.

The chain combines TRBV24-1 with TRBJ2-6; no firm D call. The CDR3 covers 15 residues. Germline V gene sequence: CDR1 KGHDR, CDR2 SFDVKD. The V and J ends lost 3 bases and 0 bases respectively, with 5 bases between them. Here the CDR3 reads CATSDRVSGANVLTF. CDR3 bases: TGTGCCACCAGTGATAGAGTCTCTGGGGCCAACGTCCTGACTTTC.

V usage is TRBV12-3 or TRBV12-4 and J usage is TRBJ2-7; the D gene is possibly TRBD2 (6 bases). This CDR3 comprises 16 residues. Trimming left V 2 bases short and J 2 bases short, with 16 bases between. The CDR3 DNA sequence: TGTGCCAGCAGTTTATCCCTTAGCGGCCCCCCCTACGAGCAGTACTTC. Its protein product is CASSLSLSGPPYEQYF.

Only a few counts were recorded for this clonotype. The V call is TRBV12-3 or TRBV12-4, the J call TRBJ2-7; 10 bases align to TRBD1. The CDR3 consists of 18 residues. Trimming cost V 5 bases and J 1 base; bases outside gene matches: 14. For the CDR3, the DNA is TGTGCCAGCAGTACGGACACCGGGACAGGGGCGAAGTCCTACGAGCAGTACTTC. It is translated as CASSTDTGTGAKSYEQYF.

The rearrangement links TRBV24-1 to TRBJ1-2; no clear D. Between the trimmed V and J ends, which lost 10 bases and 7 bases, there was a span of 15 bases. The length of the CDR3 is 12 residues. Germline V gives CDR1 KGHDR, CDR2 SFDVKD. Here the CDR3 DNA reads TGTGCCACGAAGCCCGCAAACGGTGGCTACACCTTC. Protein sequence: CATKPANGGYTF.

The chain employs TRBV7-2 and TRBJ2-3, with 7 bases lining up with TRBD2. The V segment lost 1 base and the J segment 5 bases; nucleotides outside the gene matches: 6. The CDR3 consists of 15 residues. Per the germline V gene, CDR1 is SGHTA and CDR2 is FQGNSA. CDR3 nucleotide sequence: TGTGCCAGCAGCTTAGTGGCGGGAGCCGTAGATACGCAGTATTTT. This translates into CASSLVAGAVDTQYF.

The chain employs TRBV5-1 and TRBJ2-1; 11 positions match TRBD2. V was pared by 9 bases and J by 3 bases, with 5 bases of the junction left unmatched. Germline V lookup: CDR1 SGHRS, CDR2 YFSETQ. The CDR3 sequence is 14 residues long. CDR3: CATRLAGSYNEQFF. In nucleotides, the CDR3 is TGCGCCACCCGACTAGCGGGGAGCTACAATGAGCAGTTCTTC.

This clonotype was counted only a few times. The chain couples TRBV4-1 to TRBJ2-5; D gene unclear. This CDR3 region has 14 residues. The germline V gene encodes CDR1 MGHRA and CDR2 YSYEKL. Trimming shortened V by 0 bases and J by 2 bases, and 7 bases separated the two germline ends. DNA for the CDR3: TGCGCCAGCAGCCAAGAAGGCAGTCAAGAGACCCAGTACTTC. It is translated as CASSQEGSQETQYF.

This clonotype appeared a few times. This rearrangement joins TRBV12-5 to TRBJ1-2, with 9 bases fitting TRBD1. CDR3 length equals 11 residues. V was pared by 6 bases and J by 7 bases, with 0 bases of the junction left unmatched. Germline V lookup: CDR1 LGHNT, CDR2 FRNRAP. The CDR3 spells CASGDRGGYTF. The DNA for the CDR3 is TGTGCTAGTGGGGACAGGGGTGGCTACACCTTC.

In this sample, this clonotype turned up once. The V gene is TRBV2, the J gene TRBJ1-4; D might be TRBD1 (5 bases). V was cut by 3 bases and J by 2 bases, with 7 bases left in between. Per germline, CDR1 SNHLY and CDR2 FYNNEI. CDR3 length equals 14 residues. In DNA form, the CDR3 reads TGTGCCAGCAGTGACGGGGGGACTAATGAAAAACTGTTTTTT. Its protein product is CASSDGGTNEKLFF.

This clonotype was seen more than once but under ten times. The chain has TRBV27 and TRBJ2-7; 8 bases fit TRBD1. The CDR3 is made up of 15 amino acids. Looked up from germline, CDR1 is MNHEY and CDR2 is SMNVEV (reference sequence). Unmatched junction bases numbered 9, after V lost 5 bases and J lost 3 bases. The CDR3 nucleotides read TGTGCCAGCAGTCACCATACAGACAGGGGCTACGAGCAGTACTTC. It specifies CASSHHTDRGYEQYF.

This rearrangement joins TRBV29-1 to TRBJ2-4; weak D call: TRBD2 (5 bases). CDR1 is SQVTM, CDR2 ANQGSEA, per germline. The CDR3 is 11 amino acids. V dropped 6 bases and J dropped 7 bases, with 10 bases sitting between them. In nucleotides, the CDR3 is TGCAGCGTACCCGGGGAGAACATTCAGTACTTC. The encoded protein is CSVPGENIQYF.

The V and J genes are TRBV20-1 and TRBJ2-3, with TRBD2 matching 11 bases. V shed 3 bases, J shed 2 bases, and the junction held 1 base outside the gene matches. The CDR3 is 14 amino acids. CDR1 DFQATT and CDR2 SNEGSKA come from the germline V gene (reference sequence). The CDR3 region is CSARTSGITDTQYF. CDR3 coding DNA: TGCAGTGCTAGGACTAGCGGGATCACAGATACGCAGTATTTT.

This chain joins TRBV25-1 and TRBJ1-1; D call uncertain. Germline CDR1 MGHDK, CDR2 SYGVNS. CDR3 length: 15 amino acids. V was cut by 5 bases and J by 1 base, with 14 bases left in between. The CDR3 region has the DNA TGTGCCAGCAGTCCTTACGGGTCCCCGAACACTGAAGCTTTCTTT. This gives the protein CASSPYGSPNTEAFF.

The V call is TRBV10-3, the J call TRBJ2-7, with D perhaps given as TRBD1 or TRBD2 (5 bases each). The CDR3 runs to 14 residues. Trimming removed 4 bases from V and 0 bases from J, with 10 bases in between. Germline V gene lookup returns CDR1 ENHRY and CDR2 SYGVKD. This CDR3 reads CAISGSGSSYEQYF. For the CDR3, the DNA is TGTGCCATCAGTGGTTCAGGGAGCTCCTACGAGCAGTACTTC.

CDR3 residues: CASRQHSNQPQHF. The CDR3 bases are TGTGCCAGCAGGCAACATAGCAATCAGCCCCAGCATTTT. This chain connects TRBV6-5 to TRBJ1-5; no definite D call. The germline V gene has CDR1 MNHEY and CDR2 SVGAGI. The CDR3 runs to 13 residues. V shed 6 bases and J shed 0 bases, with 6 bases lying between them.

Note on this clonotype: A read error may be the cause here, since a much bigger clone is one base away. This rearrangement joins TRBV7-2 to TRBJ2-1, with 10 bases aligning to TRBD2. Germline V CDR1 and CDR2: SGHTA, FQGNSA. The CDR3 is 17 residues long. The V gene end was trimmed by 3 bases and the J gene end by 2 bases; junction bases not matched to a gene: 7. The CDR3, as DNA: TGTACCAGCAGCTTTCAAGCGGGAGGGCCTCCCTACAATGAGCAGTTCTTC. Translated, it gives CTSSFQAGGPPYNEQFF.

In this sample, this clonotype turned up many times. The chain couples TRBV7-2 to TRBJ2-7, with 7 nucleotides matching TRBD1. The CDR3 extends over 12 amino acids. Germline V gene data show CDR1 as SGHTA and CDR2 as FQGNSA. Unmatched junction bases numbered 4, after V lost 5 bases and J lost 6 bases. The CDR3 protein is CASSKGGREQYF. The CDR3 DNA sequence: TGTGCCAGCAGCAAAGGGGGCCGCGAGCAGTACTTC.

The chain has TRBV2 and TRBJ1-6; D is ambiguous. This CDR3 is built from 14 residues. The germline V gene has CDR1 SNHLY and CDR2 FYNNEI. The V and J ends lost 8 bases and 10 bases respectively, with 18 bases between them. The CDR3 is CASLGRGFLSPLHF. The CDR3 DNA reads TGTGCCAGCCTGGGAAGAGGGTTTCTGTCACCCCTCCACTTT.

In its sample, this clonotype was seen a few times. The chain recombines TRBV9 with TRBJ2-7; 7 bases match TRBD2. This CDR3 contains 16 residues. Trimming cost V 1 base and J 2 bases; bases outside gene matches: 9. Per the germline V gene, CDR1 is SGDLS and CDR2 is YYNGEE. CDR3 nucleotides: TGTGCCAGCAGCGTATCATCGAAGACTAGCCCCTACGAGCAGTACTTC. This sequence encodes CASSVSSKTSPYEQYF. Full variable domain (rest looked up from reference TRBV9 and TRBJ2-7): DSGVTQTPKHLITATGQRVTLRCSPRSGDLSVYWYQQSLDQGLQFLIQYYNGEERAKGNILERFSAQQFPDLHSELNLSSLELGDSALYFCASSVSSKTSPYEQYFGPGTRLTVT.

This sequence joins TRBV27 and TRBJ2-7; no definite D call. The CDR3 extends over 14 amino acids. CDR1 is MNHEY, CDR2 SMNVEV, per germline (reference sequence). Trimming removed 3 bases from V and 0 bases from J, with 9 bases in between. CDR3 coding DNA: TGTGCCAGCAGTTTGTCCGCGAGCTCCTACGAGCAGTACTTC. Its translation: CASSLSASSYEQYF.

Remarks on this clonotype: This may arise from a read error, as a much more abundant clone is one base away. The rearrangement uses TRBV29-1 and TRBJ2-7; the match to TRBD1 covers 10 bases. In germline, CDR1 is SQVTM, CDR2 ANQGSEA. CDR3 size: 13 residues. V trimming: 3 bases; J trimming: 3 bases; junction bases outside the gene matches: 2. CDR3 amino acids: CSVDGTGDYEQYF. CDR3 sequence (DNA): TGCAGCGTTGATGGGACAGGGGACTACGAGCAGTACTTC.

This clonotype has just a few counts. The rearrangement uses TRBV12-3 or TRBV12-4 and TRBJ2-7; possible D gene TRBD1, 5 bases. This CDR3 comprises 15 residues. The V gene lost 3 bases and the J gene lost 0 bases, with 12 bases spanning the gap. The CDR3 coding sequence is TGTGCCAGCAGTTTCTGGGGCGGTAGCTCCTACGAGCAGTACTTC. Its translation: CASSFWGGSSYEQYF.

This chain connects TRBV5-1 to TRBJ2-1, with TRBD2 as a possible D gene (6 bases). Germline loops: CDR1 SGHRS, CDR2 YFSETQ. V was trimmed by 4 bases and J by 4 bases, leaving 18 bases between them. The CDR3 spans 16 residues. The CDR3 coding sequence is TGCGCCAGCAGCCCGAACGGAGCGGGCACATACAATGAGCAGTTCTTC. This sequence encodes CASSPNGAGTYNEQFF.

The gene calls are TRBV10-3 and TRBJ2-1; D may be TRBD2 (6 bases). The CDR3 extends over 12 amino acids. The germline CDR1 and CDR2 sequences are ENHRY and SYGVKD. The V end lost 7 bases, the J end lost 5 bases, and 9 bases lay between the germline ends. The CDR3 DNA follows: TGTGCCATCAAGCCGGGGGACAATGAGCAGTTCTTC. This translates into CAIKPGDNEQFF.